A single sample is the source of the 21 T cell receptor beta chains below, sequenced in a study of cytomegalovirus exposure and HLA in healthy donors (dated by TCRdb to between 2016 and 2019). The library relied on the immunoSEQ multiplex PCR assay. A mixture of 60 forward primers for TCR Vbeta segments and 13 reverse primers for TCR Jbeta segments was used in the multiplex PCR. TCRdb limited this immuneACCESS table to in-frame rearrangements with V and J called. A share of clones is missing; checked studies link under half to unresolved V genes, and the rest is unexplained. This sample has over 150,000 clones in its table, and 75% to 90% of those were observed once. The ten largest clones add up to about 2% of the sample. Source material: PBMCs. All receptors derive from a human donor in good health.

This CDR3 reads CASSLWLAGAYRETQYF. CDR3 coding DNA: TGTGCCAGCAGCTTATGGCTAGCGGGGGCCTATAGAGAGACCCAGTACTTC. The J gene is TRBJ2-5, the V gene TRBV7-2; TRBD2 matches 10 bases. Germline V lookup: CDR1 SGHTA, CDR2 FQGNSA. The CDR3 runs to 17 residues. Trimming cost V 2 bases and J 4 bases; bases outside gene matches: 10.

This clone was seen only a few times. V and J are TRBV4-3 and TRBJ1-4; D is uncertain. Per the germline V gene, CDR1 is LGHNA and CDR2 is YSLEER. The CDR3 is 16 amino acids. V was pared by 0 bases and J by 7 bases, with 15 bases between. DNA of the CDR3: TGCGCCAGCAGCCAAGAGTTAGGAGGGCTGAGTGAAAAACTGTTTTTT. This translates into CASSQELGGLSEKLFF.

The gene calls are TRBV27 and TRBJ1-1; D is undetermined. Trimming removed 1 base at V and 0 bases at J, with 12 bases between. The length of the CDR3 is 16 residues. The V gene's germline CDR1 is MNHEY and CDR2 SMNVEV (reference sequence). CDR3 amino acids: CASSLFRERLNTEAFF. The CDR3, as DNA: TGTGCCAGCAGTTTATTCCGGGAAAGATTGAACACTGAAGCTTTCTTT.

This chain uses TRBV7-9 with TRBJ2-1; D ambiguous. CDR1 and CDR2 from the germline V gene are SEHNR and FQNEAQ (reference sequence). V dropped 8 bases and J dropped 5 bases, with 7 bases sitting between them. This CDR3 is built from 11 residues. The CDR3 nucleotides read TGTGCCAGCCACAGCCACAATGAGCAGTTCTTC. Translated: CASHSHNEQFF.

The J gene is TRBJ2-5, the V gene TRBV4-3; TRBD2 agrees at 10 bases. V trimming: 1 base; J trimming: 11 bases; junction bases outside the gene matches: 10. In germline, CDR1 is LGHNA, CDR2 YSLEER. The CDR3 runs to 15 residues. The CDR3 region is CASSQGAAGGREQYF. The DNA for the CDR3 is TGCGCCAGCAGCCAAGGGGCAGCGGGGGGGCGGGAGCAGTACTTC.

The chain joins TRBV7-8 to TRBJ1-2, with a tentative D call TRBD1 (5 bases). Germline assignment: CDR1 SGHVS and CDR2 FQNEAQ. Trimming shortened V by 1 base and J by 4 bases, and 7 bases separated the two germline ends. The CDR3 sequence is 13 residues long. The CDR3 spells CASSLGQFYGYTF. In nucleotides, the CDR3 is TGTGCCAGCAGCTTAGGACAGTTCTATGGCTACACCTTC.

A few counts support this clone. V gene TRBV4-3 combines with J gene TRBJ2-7; possible D gene TRBD2, 6 bases. V was shortened by 0 bases and J by 3 bases, with 15 bases between the two germline ends. The germline CDR1 and CDR2 sequences are LGHNA and YSLEER. The CDR3 runs to 16 residues. The CDR3 sequence is CASSQELFGLRYEQYF. The CDR3 DNA reads TGCGCCAGCAGCCAAGAGTTATTCGGACTACGCTACGAGCAGTACTTC.

The chain combines TRBV9 with TRBJ2-2; D might be TRBD2 (7 bases). V was cut by 0 bases and J by 0 bases, with 9 bases left in between. Germline V CDR1 and CDR2: SGDLS, YYNGEE. The CDR3 runs 16 residues. The CDR3 nucleotides are TGTGCCAGCAGCGTAGGGGGGGGGCCGAACACCGGGGAGCTGTTTTTT. Translating gives CASSVGGGPNTGELFF.

The chain couples TRBV2 to TRBJ2-7; D may be TRBD1 (6 bases). Trimming cost V 7 bases and J 4 bases, with 14 bases left between them. The CDR3 loop spans 13 amino acids. Germline values: CDR1 SNHLY, CDR2 FYNNEI. CDR3 sequence reads: CASTLGTPYEQYF. The CDR3, as DNA: TGTGCCAGCACGTTGGGGACACCTTACGAGCAGTACTTC.

The V and J genes are TRBV4-3 and TRBJ2-2, with no clear D. V was pared by 0 bases and J by 6 bases, with 8 bases between. CDR1 LGHNA and CDR2 YSLEER come from the germline V gene. This CDR3 has 14 amino acids. CDR3 in amino acids: CASSQELVSGELFF. In DNA, the CDR3 is TGCGCCAGCAGCCAAGAGTTAGTATCCGGGGAGCTGTTTTTT.

The chain has TRBV5-6 and TRBJ2-5; 10 bases map to TRBD2. Germline lookup yields CDR1 SGHDT and CDR2 YYEEEE. The CDR3 loop spans 15 amino acids. J was trimmed by 4 bases and V by 4 bases; bases with no gene match: 7. The CDR3 DNA reads TGTGCCAGCAGCCAAGCGGGGGGGGTGGGAGAGACCCAGTACTTC. Translation: CASSQAGGVGETQYF.

V gene TRBV6-1 combines with J gene TRBJ1-3; no reliable D call. CDR3 length: 13 residues. The V end was cut by 8 bases, the J end by 1 base, with 9 bases between. Germline CDR1 MNHNS, CDR2 SASEGT. CDR3 nucleotide sequence: TGTGCCAGCCTACTAGGGTCTGGAAACACCATATATTTT. Translated, it gives CASLLGSGNTIYF.

This clone was counted a single time. The chain combines TRBV4-1 with TRBJ1-2; 8 bases align to TRBD1. The CDR3 spans 15 residues. J was trimmed by 3 bases and V by 1 base; bases with no gene match: 4. Germline CDR1 and CDR2: MGHRA and YSYEKL. The CDR3 region has the DNA TGCGCCAGCAGCCAAGTAACAGGGGGAGACTATGGCTACACCTTC. Amino acid sequence: CASSQVTGGDYGYTF.

The chain is built from TRBV4-2 and TRBJ2-5; tentative D call: TRBD2 (6 bases). The CDR3 loop spans 16 amino acids. Germline V gene data show CDR1 as LGHNA and CDR2 as YNFKEQ. V was shortened by 0 bases and J by 5 bases, with 16 bases between the two germline ends. In DNA form, the CDR3 reads TGTGCCAGCAGCCAAGAGGGGGGAGGCCTACGGGAGACCCAGTACTTC. The encoded protein is CASSQEGGGLRETQYF.

Only one count was recorded for this clone. The V gene is TRBV13, the J gene TRBJ1-1; the D is unclear. The CDR3 is made up of 14 amino acids. Per the germline V gene, CDR1 is PRHDT and CDR2 is FYEKMQ (reference sequence). V was pared by 3 bases and J by 4 bases, with 12 bases between. DNA of the CDR3: TGTGCCAGCAGCTTGGTGGGAGATCGCACTGAAGCTTTCTTT. Its protein product is CASSLVGDRTEAFF.

The chain employs TRBV28 and TRBJ2-1, with 9 nucleotides matching TRBD1. Germline trimming cut 4 bases from V and 7 bases from J; bases unmatched to any gene: 11. The CDR3 runs 16 residues. CDR1 and CDR2 (germline): MDHEN, SYDVKM. CDR3 sequence (DNA): TGTGCCAGCAGTTCCCCAGCGGGACAGGGTTTAAATGAGCAGTTCTTC. Amino acid sequence: CASSSPAGQGLNEQFF.

The chain carries TRBV4-3 and TRBJ2-7, with D possibly matching TRBD1 (5 bases). V was shortened by 4 bases and J by 2 bases, with 9 bases between the two germline ends. The length of the CDR3 is 13 residues. CDR1 and CDR2 (germline): LGHNA, YSLEER. The DNA of the CDR3 is TGCGCCAGCAGCCTGCAGGGTGCCTACGAGCAGTACTTC. It specifies CASSLQGAYEQYF.

The CDR3 bases are TGTGCCAGCAGCTTATATTCGGCAGGGGGCGGGACTGAAGCTTTCTTT. Its protein product is CASSLYSAGGGTEAFF. V and J are TRBV7-9 and TRBJ1-1, with 8 bases that match TRBD1. V lost 2 bases to trimming and J lost 5 bases; unmatched junction nucleotides: 10. Germline V gene data show CDR1 as SEHNR and CDR2 as FQNEAQ (reference sequence). CDR3 size: 16 residues.

J is TRBJ1-4 and V is TRBV11-2, with TRBD1 matching over 8 bases. Germline CDR1 reads SGHAT; CDR2 reads FQNNGV. The CDR3 extends over 16 amino acids. J lost 3 bases, V lost 5 bases, and 8 bases had no gene match. The CDR3 protein is CASSPRGTGANEKLFF. The DNA of the CDR3 is TGTGCCAGCAGCCCCCGGGGGACAGGAGCTAATGAAAAACTGTTTTTT.

This clone has just a few counts. The chain has TRBV20-1 and TRBJ1-1, with D maybe TRBD1 (6 bases). The V gene lost 3 bases and the J gene lost 10 bases, with 12 bases spanning the gap. The length of the CDR3 is 11 residues. Germline CDR1 is DFQATT and CDR2 is SNEGSKA (reference sequence). Here the CDR3 DNA reads TGCAGTGCTAGCCAGGGGTCCCTAGCTTTCTTT. It is translated as CSASQGSLAFF.

The chain joins TRBV9 to TRBJ2-5; no firm D call. The germline V and J ends were trimmed by 2 bases and 4 bases, with 12 bases remaining between them. The CDR3 is 14 amino acids. CDR1 and CDR2 from the germline V gene are SGDLS and YYNGEE. CDR3 loop: CASSVNPIGETQYF. In DNA form, the CDR3 reads TGTGCCAGCAGCGTGAACCCGATCGGAGAGACCCAGTACTTC.